This T cell receptor beta chain comes out of a study of cytomegalovirus exposure and HLA in healthy donors. Study as a whole: HLA-typed donors were the source of about 90 million unique TCRs held in an early data release. Study-wide points: A prior analysis recorded that most TCR beta V segments were productive about 87% or about 30% of the time. Follow-up analysis found HLA locus-dependent TCR association rates, highest for DRB1 and lowest for HLA-C.

Notes on this clone: The target antigen is unknown.

Primers for the PCR totalled 60 Vbeta and 13 Jbeta. Per the original data handling: Approximately 11 million of about 88 million unique TCR beta chains were shared, per a later count. Profiled with immunoSEQ multiplex PCR; TCRdb holds only in-frame clones, not every one. V and J calls and clone size follow that table, whereas D and trimming were derived from the DNA. The sample contains about 84,000 clones, roughly 64% of which appear only once. The CDR3 extends over 15 amino acids. Per germline, CDR1 SNHLY and CDR2 FYNNEI. With V trimmed by 7 bases and J by 4 bases, 9 bases remained unmatched. This clonotype was obtained from a woman between 40 and 55 years old in good health and CMV-seropositive. The sequencing sample was made of PBMCs. The chain has TRBV2 and TRBJ2-2; 7 positions agree with TRBD1. DNA of the CDR3: TGTGCCAGCAAATCGGACAGGAGTGGCACCGGGGAGCTGTTTTTT. Translated, it gives CASKSDRSGTGELFF.